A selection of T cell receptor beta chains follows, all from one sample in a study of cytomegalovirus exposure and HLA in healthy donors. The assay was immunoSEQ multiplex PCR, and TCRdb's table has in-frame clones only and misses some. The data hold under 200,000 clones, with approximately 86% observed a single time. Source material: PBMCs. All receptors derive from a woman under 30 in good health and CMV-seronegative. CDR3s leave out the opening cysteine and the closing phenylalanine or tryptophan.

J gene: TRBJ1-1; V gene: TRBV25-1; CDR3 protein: ASREGNTEAF
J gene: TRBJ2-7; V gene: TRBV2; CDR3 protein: ASSYGLAGGPSTYEQY
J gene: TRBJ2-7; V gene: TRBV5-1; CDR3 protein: ASSAGTGAYEQY
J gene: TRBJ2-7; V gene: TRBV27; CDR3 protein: ASSLGPGSGGAYEQY
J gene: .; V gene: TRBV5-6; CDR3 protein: ASSSPQLGYEQY
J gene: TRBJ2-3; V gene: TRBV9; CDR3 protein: ASSAGRDTQY
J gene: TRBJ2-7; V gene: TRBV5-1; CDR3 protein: ASSLGTTYEQY
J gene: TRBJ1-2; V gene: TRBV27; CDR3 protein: ASSLRGQGRDGYT
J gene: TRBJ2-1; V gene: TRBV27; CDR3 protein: ASSFGGPEEQF
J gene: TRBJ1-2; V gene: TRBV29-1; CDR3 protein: SVEDTDRYT
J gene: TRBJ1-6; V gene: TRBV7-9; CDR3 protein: ASSVHSVNSPLH
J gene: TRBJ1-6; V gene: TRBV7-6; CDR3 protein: ASSLESRQGAYSPLH
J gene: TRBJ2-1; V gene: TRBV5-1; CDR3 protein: ASSLLLTSSNEQF
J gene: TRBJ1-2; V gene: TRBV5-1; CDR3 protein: ASSLTRDGYGYT
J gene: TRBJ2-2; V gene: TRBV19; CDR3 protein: ASSMPGQGNRELF
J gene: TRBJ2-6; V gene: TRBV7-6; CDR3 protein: ASSSPLYSGANVLT
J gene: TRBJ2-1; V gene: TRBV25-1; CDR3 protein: ASSDPRQGQGGEQF
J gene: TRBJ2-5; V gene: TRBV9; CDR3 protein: ASSVQGGQETQY
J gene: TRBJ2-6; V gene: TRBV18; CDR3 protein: ASSQTGVWSSGANVLT
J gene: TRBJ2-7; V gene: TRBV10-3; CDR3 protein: AISDIYEQY
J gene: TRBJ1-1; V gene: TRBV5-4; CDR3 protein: ASSSSVNTEAF
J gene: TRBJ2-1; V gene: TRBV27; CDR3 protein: ASPPGTSANEQF
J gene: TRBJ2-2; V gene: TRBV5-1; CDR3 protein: ASSLQGTGELF
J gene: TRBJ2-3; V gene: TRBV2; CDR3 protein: ASKLGQGTDTQY
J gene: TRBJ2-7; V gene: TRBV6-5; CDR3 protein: ASSQRDTEQY
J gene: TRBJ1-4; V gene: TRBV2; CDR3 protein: ASSDRGEKLF
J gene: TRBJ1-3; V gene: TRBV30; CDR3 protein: AWSRAGWNTIY
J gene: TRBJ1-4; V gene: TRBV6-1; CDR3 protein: ASSDRQSNEKLF
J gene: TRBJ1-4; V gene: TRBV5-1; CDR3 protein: ASSSPQGVLPTNEKLF
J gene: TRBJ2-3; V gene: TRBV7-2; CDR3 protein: ASSASEITDTQY
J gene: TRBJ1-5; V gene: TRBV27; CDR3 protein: ASSSMGAASREPQH
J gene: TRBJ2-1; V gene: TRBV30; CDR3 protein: SGLAGGNEQF
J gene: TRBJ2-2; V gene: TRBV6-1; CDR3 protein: ASLGLKNTGELF
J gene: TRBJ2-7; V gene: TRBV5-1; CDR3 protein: ASSLVAGSHEQY
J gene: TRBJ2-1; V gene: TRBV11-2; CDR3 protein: ASSPSSGTYNEQF
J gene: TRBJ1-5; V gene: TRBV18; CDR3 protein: ASSMTGGGNQPQH
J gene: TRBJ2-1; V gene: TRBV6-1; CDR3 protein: ASSEKGRGNEQF
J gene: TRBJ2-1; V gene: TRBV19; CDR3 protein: ASTGDEQF
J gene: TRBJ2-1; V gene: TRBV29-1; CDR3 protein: SVGRDRAGVEQF
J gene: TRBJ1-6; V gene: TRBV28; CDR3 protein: ASSLTGGSSPLH
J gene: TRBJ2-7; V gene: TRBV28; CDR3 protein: ASSPPGTSSYEQY
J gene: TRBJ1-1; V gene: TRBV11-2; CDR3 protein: ASSLVQERTEAF
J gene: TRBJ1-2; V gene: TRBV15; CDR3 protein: ATGSGYGYT
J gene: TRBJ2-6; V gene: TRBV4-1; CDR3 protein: ASSQAFQGITTYVSGANVLT
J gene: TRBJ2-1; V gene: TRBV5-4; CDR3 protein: ASSYSADRYNEQF
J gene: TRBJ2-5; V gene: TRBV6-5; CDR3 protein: ASSYSKRGASETQY